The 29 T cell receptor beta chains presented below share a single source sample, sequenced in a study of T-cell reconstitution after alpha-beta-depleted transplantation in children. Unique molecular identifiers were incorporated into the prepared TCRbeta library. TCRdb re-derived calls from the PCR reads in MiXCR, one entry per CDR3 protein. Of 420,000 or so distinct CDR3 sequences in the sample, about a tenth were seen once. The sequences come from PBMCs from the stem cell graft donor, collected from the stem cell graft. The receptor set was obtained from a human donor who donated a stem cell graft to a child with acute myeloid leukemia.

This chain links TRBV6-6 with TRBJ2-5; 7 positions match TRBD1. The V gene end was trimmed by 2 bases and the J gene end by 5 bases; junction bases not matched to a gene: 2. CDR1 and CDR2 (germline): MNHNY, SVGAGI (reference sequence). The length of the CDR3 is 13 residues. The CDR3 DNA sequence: TGTGCCAGCAGTTACGCAGGGGGTGAGACCCAGTACTTC. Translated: CASSYAGGETQYF.

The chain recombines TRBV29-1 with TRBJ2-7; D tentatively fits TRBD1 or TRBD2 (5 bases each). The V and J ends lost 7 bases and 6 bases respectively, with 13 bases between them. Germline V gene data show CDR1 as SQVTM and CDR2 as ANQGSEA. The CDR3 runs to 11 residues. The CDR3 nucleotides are TGCAGCGGGGTCAGGGACGGCGAGCAGTACGTC. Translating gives CSGVRDGEQYV.

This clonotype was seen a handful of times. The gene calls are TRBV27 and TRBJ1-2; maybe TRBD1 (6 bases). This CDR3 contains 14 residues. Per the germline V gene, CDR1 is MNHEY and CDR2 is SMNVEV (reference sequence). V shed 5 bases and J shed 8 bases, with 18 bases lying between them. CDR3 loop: CASSPTGWGLGYTF. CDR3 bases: TGTGCCAGCAGTCCAACAGGGTGGGGCCTAGGCTACACCTTC.

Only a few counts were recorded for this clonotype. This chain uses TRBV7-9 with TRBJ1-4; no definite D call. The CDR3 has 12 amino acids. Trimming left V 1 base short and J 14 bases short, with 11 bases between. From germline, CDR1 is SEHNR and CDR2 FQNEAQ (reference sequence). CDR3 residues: CASSLDALLLFF. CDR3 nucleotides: TGTGCCAGCAGCTTAGATGCACTACTTCTGTTTTTT.

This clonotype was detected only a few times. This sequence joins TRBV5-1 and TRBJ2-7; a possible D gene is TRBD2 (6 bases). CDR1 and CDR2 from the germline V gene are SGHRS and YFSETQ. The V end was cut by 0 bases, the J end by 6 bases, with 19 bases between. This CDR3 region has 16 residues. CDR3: CASSLAGRDWGIEQYF. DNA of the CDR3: TGCGCCAGCAGCTTGGCCGGACGGGACTGGGGGATCGAGCAGTACTTC.

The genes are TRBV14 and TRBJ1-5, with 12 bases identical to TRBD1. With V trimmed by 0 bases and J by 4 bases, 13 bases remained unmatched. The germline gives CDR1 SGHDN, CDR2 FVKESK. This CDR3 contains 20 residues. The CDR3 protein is CASSQDVRDRGQEGNQPQHF. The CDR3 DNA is TGTGCCAGCAGCCAAGATGTCCGGGACAGGGGGCAAGAGGGGAATCAGCCCCAGCATTTT.

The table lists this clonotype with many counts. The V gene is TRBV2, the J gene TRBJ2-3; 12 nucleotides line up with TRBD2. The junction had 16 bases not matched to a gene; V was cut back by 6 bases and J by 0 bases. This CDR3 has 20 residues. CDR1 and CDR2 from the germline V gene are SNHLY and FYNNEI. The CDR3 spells CASRGFRVSSGRASTDTQYF. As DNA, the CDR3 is TGTGCCAGCAGGGGATTCCGGGTTTCTAGCGGGAGGGCAAGCACAGATACGCAGTATTTT. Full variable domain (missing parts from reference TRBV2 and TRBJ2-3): EPEVTQTPSHQVTQMGQEVILRCVPISNHLYFYWYRQILGQKVEFLVSFYNNEISEKSEIFDDQFSVERPDGSNFTLKIRSTKLEDSAMYFCASRGFRVSSGRASTDTQYFGPGTRLTVL.

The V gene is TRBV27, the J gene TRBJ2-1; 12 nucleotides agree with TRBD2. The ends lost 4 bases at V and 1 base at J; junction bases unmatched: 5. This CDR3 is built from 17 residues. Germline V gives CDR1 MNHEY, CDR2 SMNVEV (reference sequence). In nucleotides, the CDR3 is TGTGCCAGCAGTTGGACTAGCGGGACAACTTCCTACAATGAGCAGTTCTTC. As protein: CASSWTSGTTSYNEQFF.

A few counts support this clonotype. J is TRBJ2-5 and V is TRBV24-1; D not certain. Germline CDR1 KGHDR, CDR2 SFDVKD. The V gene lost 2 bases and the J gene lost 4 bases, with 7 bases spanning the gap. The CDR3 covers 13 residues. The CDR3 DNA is TGTGCCACCAGTGATTCATATTCAGAGACCCAGTACTTC. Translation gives CATSDSYSETQYF.

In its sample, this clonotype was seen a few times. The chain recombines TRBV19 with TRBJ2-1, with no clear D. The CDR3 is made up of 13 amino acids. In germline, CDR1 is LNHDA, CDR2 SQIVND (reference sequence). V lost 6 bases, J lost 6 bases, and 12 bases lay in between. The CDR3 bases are TGTGCCAGTAGCCCACTCCCGGGCAATGAGCAGTTCTTC. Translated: CASSPLPGNEQFF.

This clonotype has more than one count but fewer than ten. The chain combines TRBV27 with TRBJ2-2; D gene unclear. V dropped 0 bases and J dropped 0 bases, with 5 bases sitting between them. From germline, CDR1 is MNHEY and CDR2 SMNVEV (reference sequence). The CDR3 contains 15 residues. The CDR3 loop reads CASSLSVANTGELFF. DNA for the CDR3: TGTGCCAGCAGTTTATCAGTCGCGAACACCGGGGAGCTGTTTTTT.

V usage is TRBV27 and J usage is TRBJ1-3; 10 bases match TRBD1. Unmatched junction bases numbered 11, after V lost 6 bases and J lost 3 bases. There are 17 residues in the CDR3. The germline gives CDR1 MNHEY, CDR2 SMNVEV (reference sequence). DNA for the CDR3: TGTGCCAGCAGGCCCATACCGGGACAGGGGTTTGGAAACACCATATATTTT. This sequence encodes CASRPIPGQGFGNTIYF.

For the CDR3, the DNA is TGCGCCAGCAGTGAGTTTTTGGGAACCTACGAGCAGTACGTC. Translation gives CASSEFLGTYEQYV. The V gene is TRBV10-2, the J gene TRBJ2-7; the D is unclear. Germline V gene lookup returns CDR1 WSHSY and CDR2 SAAADI. Trimming took 1 base from V and 2 from J, leaving 9 bases between them. This CDR3 contains 14 residues.

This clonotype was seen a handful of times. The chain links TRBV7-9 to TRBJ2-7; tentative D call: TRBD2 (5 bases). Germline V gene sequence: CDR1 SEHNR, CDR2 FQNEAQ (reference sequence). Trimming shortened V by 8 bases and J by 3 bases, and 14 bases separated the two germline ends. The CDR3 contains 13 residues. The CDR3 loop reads CASRASEDYEQYF. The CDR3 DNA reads TGTGCCAGCCGGGCCTCGGAGGACTACGAGCAGTACTTC.

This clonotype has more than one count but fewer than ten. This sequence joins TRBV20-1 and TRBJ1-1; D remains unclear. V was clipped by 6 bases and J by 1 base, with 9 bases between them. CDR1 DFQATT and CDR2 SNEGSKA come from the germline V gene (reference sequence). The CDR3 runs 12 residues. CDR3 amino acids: CSAQEPNTEAFF. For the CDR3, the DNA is TGCAGTGCGCAAGAACCGAACACTGAAGCTTTCTTT.

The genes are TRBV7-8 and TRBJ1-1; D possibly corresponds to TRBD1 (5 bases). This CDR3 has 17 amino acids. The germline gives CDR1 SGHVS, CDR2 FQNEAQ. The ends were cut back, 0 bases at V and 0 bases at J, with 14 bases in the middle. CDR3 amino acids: CASSLAQGALMNTEAFF. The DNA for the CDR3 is TGTGCCAGCAGCTTAGCCCAGGGAGCGTTGATGAACACTGAAGCTTTCTTT.

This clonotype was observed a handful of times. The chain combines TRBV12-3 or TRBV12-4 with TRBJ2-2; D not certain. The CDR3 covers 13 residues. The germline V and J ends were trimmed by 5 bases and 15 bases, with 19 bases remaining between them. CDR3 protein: CASSPVWAAGVFF. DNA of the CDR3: TGTGCCAGCAGTCCCGTTTGGGCCGCTGGGGTGTTTTTT.

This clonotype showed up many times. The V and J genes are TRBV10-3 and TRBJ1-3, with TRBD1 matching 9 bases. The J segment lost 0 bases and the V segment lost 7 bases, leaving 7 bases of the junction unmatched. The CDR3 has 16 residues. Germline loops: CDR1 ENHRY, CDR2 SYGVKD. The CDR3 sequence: CAITKTGGFSGNTIYF. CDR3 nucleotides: TGTGCCATCACCAAGACAGGGGGATTCTCTGGAAACACCATATATTTT.

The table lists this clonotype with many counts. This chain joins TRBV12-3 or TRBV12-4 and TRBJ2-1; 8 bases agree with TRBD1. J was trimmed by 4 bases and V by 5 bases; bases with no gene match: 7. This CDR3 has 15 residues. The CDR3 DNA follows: TGTGCCAGCAGTCCCATCGGGACAGGATACAATGAGCAGTTCTTC. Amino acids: CASSPIGTGYNEQFF.

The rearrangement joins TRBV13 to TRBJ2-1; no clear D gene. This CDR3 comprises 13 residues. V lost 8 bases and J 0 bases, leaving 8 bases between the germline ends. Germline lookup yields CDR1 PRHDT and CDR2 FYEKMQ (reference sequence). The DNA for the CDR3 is TGTGCCAGCCAGGTGTACTCCTACAATGAGCAGTTCTTC. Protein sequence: CASQVYSYNEQFF.

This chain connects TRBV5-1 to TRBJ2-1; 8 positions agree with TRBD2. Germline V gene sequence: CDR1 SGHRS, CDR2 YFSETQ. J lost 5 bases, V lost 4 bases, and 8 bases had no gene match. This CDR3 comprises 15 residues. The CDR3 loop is CASSATSGVNNEQFF. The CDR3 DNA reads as TGCGCCAGCAGCGCAACTAGCGGAGTTAACAATGAGCAGTTCTTC.

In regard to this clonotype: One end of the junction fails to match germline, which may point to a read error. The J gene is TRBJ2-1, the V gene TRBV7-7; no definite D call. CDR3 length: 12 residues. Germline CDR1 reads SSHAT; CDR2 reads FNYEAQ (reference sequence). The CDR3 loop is CASSLDGVEQFF. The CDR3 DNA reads TGTGCTAGCAGCTTGGATGGAGTGGAGCAGTTCTTC.

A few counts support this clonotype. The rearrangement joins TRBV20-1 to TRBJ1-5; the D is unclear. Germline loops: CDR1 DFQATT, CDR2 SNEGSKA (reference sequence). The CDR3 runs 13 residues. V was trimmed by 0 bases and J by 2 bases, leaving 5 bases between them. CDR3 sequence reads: CSARDKGNQPQHF. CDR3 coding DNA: TGCAGTGCTAGAGATAAGGGCAATCAGCCCCAGCATTTT.

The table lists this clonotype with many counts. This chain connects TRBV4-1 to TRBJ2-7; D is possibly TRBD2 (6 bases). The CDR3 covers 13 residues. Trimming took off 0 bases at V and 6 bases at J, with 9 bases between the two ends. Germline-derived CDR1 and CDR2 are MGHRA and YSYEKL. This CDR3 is CASSQEGGGEQYF. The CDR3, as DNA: TGCGCCAGCAGCCAAGAGGGGGGTGGCGAGCAGTACTTC.

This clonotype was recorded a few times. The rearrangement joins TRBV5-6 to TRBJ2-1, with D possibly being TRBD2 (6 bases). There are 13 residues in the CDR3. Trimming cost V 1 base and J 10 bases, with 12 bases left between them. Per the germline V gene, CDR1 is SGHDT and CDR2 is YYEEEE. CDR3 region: CASSLRGKMEQFF. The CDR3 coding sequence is TGTGCCAGCAGCTTGCGGGGGAAAATGGAGCAGTTCTTC.

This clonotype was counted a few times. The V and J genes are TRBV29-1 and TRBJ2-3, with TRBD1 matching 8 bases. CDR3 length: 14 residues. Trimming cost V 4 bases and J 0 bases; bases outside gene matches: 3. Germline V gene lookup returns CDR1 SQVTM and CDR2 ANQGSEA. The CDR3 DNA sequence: TGCAGCGTTGTTGGACAGGGTAGCACAGATACGCAGTATTTT. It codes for CSVVGQGSTDTQYF.

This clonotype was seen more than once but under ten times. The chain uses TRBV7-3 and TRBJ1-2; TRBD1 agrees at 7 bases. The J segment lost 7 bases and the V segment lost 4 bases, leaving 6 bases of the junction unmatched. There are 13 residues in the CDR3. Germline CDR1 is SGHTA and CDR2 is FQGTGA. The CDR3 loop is CASSSRQGRGYTF. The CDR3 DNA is TGTGCCAGCAGCTCCCGACAGGGACGTGGCTACACCTTC.

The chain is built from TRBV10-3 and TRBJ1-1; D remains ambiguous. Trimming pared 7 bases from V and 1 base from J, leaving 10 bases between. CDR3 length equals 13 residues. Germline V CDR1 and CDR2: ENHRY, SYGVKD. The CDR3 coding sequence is TGTGCCATCAAAGGGAACGAGAACACTGAAGCTTTCTTT. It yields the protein CAIKGNENTEAFF.

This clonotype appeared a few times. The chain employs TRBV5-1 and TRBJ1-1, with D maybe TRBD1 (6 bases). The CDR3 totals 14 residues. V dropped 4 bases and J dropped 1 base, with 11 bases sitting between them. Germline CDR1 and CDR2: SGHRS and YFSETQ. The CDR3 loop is CASSIKTGNTEAFF. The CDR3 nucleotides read TGCGCCAGCAGCATCAAGACAGGGAACACTGAAGCTTTCTTT.